These T cell receptor beta chains were read from a single sample in a study of monozygotic twins with inflammatory bowel disease. TCRdb reworked the 5' RACE reads into one entry per CDR3 protein, no DNA. The data include some 160,000 distinct CDR3 sequences; the top ten clones carry approximately 7%. What was sequenced was blood. These receptors were collected from a human donor with ulcerative colitis or Crohn's disease, or a healthy co-twin of an affected twin (not recorded which). The CDR3 runs from the conserved cysteine through the conserved F or W.

j_gene | v_gene | CDR3aa
TRBJ2-5 | TRBV4-1 | CASSQDRGSETQYF
TRBJ1-5 | TRBV4-3 | CASSQTGFVEPQHF
TRBJ1-4 | TRBV7-9 | CASSLVSATNEKLFF
TRBJ2-3 | TRBV6-5 | CASSSPSGGWSDTQYF
TRBJ2-5 | TRBV4-2 | CASSQEISGRRETQYF
TRBJ1-4 | TRBV4-1 | CASSQGEATNEKLFF
TRBJ1-2 | TRBV5-1 | CASSWDFSYGYTF
TRBJ2-1 | TRBV7-3 | CASSSGAASYNEQFF
TRBJ1-2 | TRBV5-1 | CASSLNPGQGYGYTF
TRBJ1-1 | TRBV7-2 | CASSTSGTGEAFF
TRBJ1-4 | TRBV15 | CATSRTGGEKLFF
TRBJ2-2 | TRBV6-1 | CASAELPRPIYNTGELFF
TRBJ1-1 | TRBV6-1 | CASRDRDDENTEAFF
TRBJ2-3 | TRBV20-1 | CSAQLSGSTDTQYF
TRBJ2-5 | TRBV10-3 | CAISESKGILETQYF
TRBJ2-7 | TRBV7-9 | CASSLSSGLYEQYF
TRBJ2-7 | TRBV6-6 | CASSYSLSIHEQYF
TRBJ1-3 | TRBV10-3 | CAISEVGGSEDTIYF
TRBJ2-7 | TRBV27 | CASSTSGPGGEQYF
TRBJ2-5 | TRBV12-3/TRBV12-4 | CASSLYHPRLGLQTQYF
TRBJ1-2 | TRBV5-1 | CASSLGGRNLNYGYTF
TRBJ2-7 | TRBV12-3/TRBV12-4 | CASSLGPSGSPYEQYF
TRBJ2-1 | TRBV7-9 | CASSLLAEQFF
TRBJ1-3 | TRBV6-5 | CASSYPKPGGAGNTIYF
TRBJ2-1 | TRBV24-1 | CATSDPKQGTGEQFF
TRBJ2-4 | TRBV27 | CASGPRGGWDKNMQYF
TRBJ2-1 | TRBV27 | CATVAGGFGNEQFF
TRBJ1-5 | TRBV7-2 | CASSFRQGFQPQHF
TRBJ2-5 | TRBV25-1 | CASSDPYGTLWETQYF
TRBJ1-2 | TRBV6-1 | CASILSANYGYTF
TRBJ2-7 | TRBV6-5 | CASSYDGSYEQYF
TRBJ2-7 | TRBV2 | CASSEAGLAGFSYEQYF
TRBJ2-5 | TRBV5-4 | CASSHVAGETQYF
TRBJ2-7 | TRBV12-3/TRBV12-4 | CASSLAGRGSYEQYF
TRBJ2-4 | TRBV27 | CASGPRGGWDKNIQYF
TRBJ1-6 | TRBV20-1 | CSAHITLFGSPLHF
TRBJ2-7 | TRBV7-6 | CASSFGKTGVREQYF
TRBJ1-1 | TRBV29-1 | CSVPDLNTEAFF
TRBJ1-2 | TRBV12-3/TRBV12-4 | CASRKQANYGYTF
TRBJ2-7 | TRBV20-1 | CSARALAGVGEQYF
TRBJ1-3 | TRBV7-2 | CASSRDARTAGNTIYF
TRBJ2-3 | TRBV20-1 | CSARNSLTDTQYF
TRBJ2-1 | TRBV5-1 | CASSSIIAGEIGGDEQFF
TRBJ1-2 | TRBV12-3/TRBV12-4 | CASSFSGGRKNYGYTF
TRBJ2-1 | TRBV14 | CASSQVGRGKIGSYNEQFF
TRBJ1-4 | TRBV7-9 | CASSYDRLFEKLFF
TRBJ1-5 | TRBV7-6 | CASSLGVSNQPQHF
TRBJ1-1 | TRBV29-1 | CSAPGQVNTEAFF
TRBJ1-5 | TRBV19 | CASSTNSGNQPQHF
TRBJ2-7 | TRBV4-2 | CASAPGQGIYEQYF
TRBJ2-7 | TRBV4-1 | CASSQPTSGSYEQYF
TRBJ1-2 | TRBV20-1 | CSAVVGQGIYGYTF
TRBJ1-2 | TRBV10-3 | CAIYQENYGYTF
TRBJ1-5 | TRBV11-2 | CASSLGTGTGRFGNQPQHF
TRBJ2-7 | TRBV6-5 | CTSSTPGSYEQYF
TRBJ2-3 | TRBV11-2 | CASSRNLGLADTDTQYF
TRBJ2-1 | TRBV20-1 | CSAIWSSGQFF
TRBJ2-7 | TRBV5-1 | CASSPGNYEQYF
TRBJ2-7 | TRBV4-1 | CASSHSGAGSYEQYF